A single T cell receptor (beta chain) is shown here with its context. Its antigen remains undetermined. Per-base qualities were not stored, and no clone one base away is much larger. The data were obtained in a study of monozygotic twins with cystic fibrosis (dated by TCRdb to the early 2020s). The study in broad terms: Barcoded libraries were made from three micrograms of fragmented DNA using roughly 16 PCR cycles. On the day of blood sampling, twins were ranked among about 960 cohort participants for weight-for-height and for FEVPerc (FEV1 disease centile). TCR beta repertoires were compared within and between 16 monozygotic twin pairs with cystic fibrosis so that genetic influence on V and J gene usage could be assessed. Data for three of the twin pairs had previously been reported in another context. The cohort included ten female and six male twin pairs, mostly children and adolescents, aged roughly 2.0 to 36.4 years with a median of roughly 10 years. General conclusions and limits of the study: Significantly higher nucleotide-identical clonotype sharing was observed within monozygotic CF twin pairs than between unrelated CF individuals (P = 0.000026, Mann-Whitney). Simpson clonality tended to be low (median around 0.0095), which suggests a naive-dominated repertoire, although clonality was higher in the most severely affected patients. The cohort was small, and no association was found between shared CDR3 numbers and age, concordance or disease severity. V gene usage was most similar to the co-twin in 13 of 16 pairs, and J usage was most similar to the co-twin in 8 of 16 pairs, which suggests genetic constraints.

The twin pairs came from the European Cystic Fibrosis Twin and Sibling Study Cohort, which recruited patients from 158 CF clinics across 14 European countries. Both zygosity and CFTR genotype were checked in-house, and zygosity was tested with multiplex PCR across nine short tandem repeat loci. Peripheral blood was taken from each twin, and clinical parameters were recorded on the day of blood sampling. Genomic DNA was isolated from peripheral blood cells with phenol/chloroform and kept in TE buffer at 4 degrees C. V drops 1 base and J drops 6 bases, leaving 6 bases in between. Reading from cysteine to phenylalanine, the CDR3 counts 12 amino acids. The DNA shown is the 36-base CDR3, in frame from base 1. The germline V gene provides CDR1 LGHNT and CDR2 FRNRAP. TCR beta CDR3 regions were amplified by multiplex PCR with the immunoSEQ immune profiling system according to the manufacturer's instructions. Sequencing was performed on an Illumina NextSeq system. On the authors' methods: Sequence data were processed on the immunoSEQ Analyzer platform, and clonality was computed as the square root of Simpson's index of productive rearrangements. V and J usage similarity was measured by Jensen-Shannon distance, and CDR3 generation probabilities were computed with OLGA. The researchers looked up shared CDR3 sequences in the immuneACCESS database (August 2020) and in VDJdb (December 2020). The immuneACCESS repertoire file appears here via TCRdb, limited to in-frame rearrangements. These files lack a portion of the clones; in checked studies, under half of the deficit traces to unresolved V genes, and the cause of the others is not known. Clone size and V and J calls were adopted from that table, with D and trimming inferred from the DNA. The sample records under 20,000 clones, around 97% of which are singletons. Roughly 1.8% of the sample is in the top ten clones.

The V and J segments used are TRBV12-5 and TRBJ1-1; no D segment can be confidently identified. The sequenced material came from blood. The origin of this receptor is a woman aged 25 to 39 with cystic fibrosis. The CDR3 reads as follows: CASGLAPSEAFF. In nucleotide form, the sequence is TGTGCTAGTGGTTTGGCCCCGTCTGAAGCTTTCTTT.